The next 2 T cell receptor beta chains were all read from a single sample in a study of identical twins. TCRdb reprocessed the 5' RACE reads with MiXCR, giving one entry per CDR3 protein. The sample holds about 530,000 distinct CDR3 sequences, around 24% seen once. In addition, the sample was reused for a study of yellow fever vaccine responses in identical twins.

Sequencing was performed on CD4+ T cells sorted from blood. The receptors originated from a woman aged 18-29 years in good health.

The sample holds a few counts of this clonotype. This chain links TRBV7-2 with TRBJ2-3; D possibly corresponds to TRBD1 (7 bases). CDR3 length: 13 amino acids. V shed 5 bases and J shed 5 bases, with 11 bases lying between them. Germline CDR1 is SGHTA and CDR2 is FQGNSA. The CDR3 DNA is TGTGCCAGCAGCCCAGGGGGGATAGATACGCAGTATTTT. Amino acid sequence: CASSPGGIDTQYF.

This clonotype was seen a few times. V and J are TRBV20-1 and TRBJ1-4; D is ambiguous. Germline-derived CDR1 and CDR2 are DFQATT and SNEGSKA (reference sequence). There are 16 residues in the CDR3. V was cut by 6 bases and J by 0 bases, with 17 bases left in between. The CDR3 region is CSATEAGPATNEKLFF. DNA for the CDR3: TGCAGTGCAACGGAAGCAGGACCTGCAACTAATGAAAAACTGTTTTTT.